Below, 6 T cell receptor beta chains from the same sample are listed, as sequenced in a study of blood T cell repertoires in COVID-19 (dated by TCRdb to 2020 to 2022). Libraries were built with the immunoSEQ multiplex PCR assay. TCRdb took over this immuneACCESS table, retaining in-frame rearrangements with V and J assigned. Such tables are incomplete; in checked studies, under half of the missing clones stem from an unresolved V gene, and the remainder is unexplained. For this sample there are about 490,000 clones; 80% to 90% appear just once. The top ten clonotypes cover under 4% of the sample. Specimen: peripheral blood. Receptor source: a human donor in a cohort sampled during active COVID-19.

J is TRBJ2-7 and V is TRBV29-1; TRBD1 is a possible D gene (5 bases). The CDR3 consists of 15 residues. V lost 0 bases to trimming and J lost 1 base, with 13 bases between them. Germline V gene data show CDR1 as SQVTM and CDR2 as ANQGSEA. The CDR3 protein is CSVEETTTGSYEQYF. In nucleotides, the CDR3 is TGCAGCGTTGAAGAAACGACAACAGGATCCTACGAGCAGTACTTC.

The chain has TRBV9 and TRBJ1-1; tentative D call: TRBD1 (6 bases). The CDR3 has 13 amino acids. With 4 bases removed from V and 2 bases from J, the gap between germline ends came to 9 bases. CDR1 is SGDLS, CDR2 YYNGEE, per germline. The CDR3 sequence is CASSLQGNTEAFF. The CDR3, as DNA: TGTGCCAGCAGCTTACAGGGTAACACTGAAGCTTTCTTT.

V gene TRBV7-2 combines with J gene TRBJ2-5; D may be TRBD2 (5 bases). The CDR3 has 14 residues. Trimming took 1 base from V and 5 from J, leaving 11 bases between them. CDR1 and CDR2 from the germline V gene are SGHTA and FQGNSA. The CDR3 bases are TGTGCCAGCAGCTTAGGTCGGGGTACGGAGACCCAGTACTTC. Translating gives CASSLGRGTETQYF. Full variable domain (outside the CDR3, taken from reference TRBV7-2 and TRBJ2-5): GAGVSQSPSNKVTEKGKDVELRCDPISGHTALYWYRQSLGQGLEFLIYFQGNSAPDKSGLPSDRFSAERTGGSVSTLTIQRTQQEDSAVYLCASSLGRGTETQYFGPGTRLLVL.

This rearrangement joins TRBV28 to TRBJ2-3, with D maybe TRBD1 (5 bases). The germline CDR1 and CDR2 sequences are MDHEN and SYDVKM. The V and J ends lost 7 bases and 7 bases respectively, with 21 bases between them. This CDR3 spans 15 amino acids. In DNA, the CDR3 is TGTGCCAGCACCCCACCTGGGGCTAGGTCAAATACGCAGTATTTT. Amino acids: CASTPPGARSNTQYF.

The chain joins TRBV25-1 to TRBJ2-7; 8 bases match TRBD1. The CDR3 extends over 16 amino acids. Germline V gene sequence: CDR1 MGHDK, CDR2 SYGVNS. Trimming took 3 bases from V and 5 from J; bases not matched to a gene: 12. CDR3 in amino acids: CASSDEGRGRENEQYF. The CDR3 coding sequence is TGTGCCAGCAGTGATGAGGGCAGGGGGCGCGAAAACGAGCAGTACTTC.

The V gene is TRBV5-4, the J gene TRBJ2-7, with 10 bases lining up with TRBD2. This CDR3 spans 15 amino acids. The V segment lost 5 bases and the J segment 3 bases; nucleotides outside the gene matches: 8. In germline, CDR1 is SGHNT, CDR2 YYREEE (reference sequence). The CDR3 is CASSGGTSAFYEQYF. Here the CDR3 DNA reads TGTGCCAGCAGTGGCGGGACTAGCGCCTTCTACGAGCAGTACTTC.